The 8 T cell receptor beta chains below come from one sample, sequenced in a study of blood T cells in healthy people across ages. A second 7 to 11 cycle PCR used barcoded and J-beta primers. One entry per CDR3 protein, called by TCRdb with MiXCR from the 5' RACE reads. The data hold 850,000 to 1,000,000 distinct CDR3 sequences, with around 54% observed a single time. Sequenced input: blood. Receptor source: a woman aged 60 to 75 in good health.

This chain joins TRBV6-6 and TRBJ1-4, with TRBD1 matching over 10 bases. Germline lookup yields CDR1 MNHNY and CDR2 SVGAGI (reference sequence). The CDR3 totals 17 residues. V lost 0 bases, J lost 6 bases, and 7 bases stayed unmatched. The CDR3 DNA reads TGTGCCAGCAGTTACTCTATTGGGACAGGGGTCTATGAAAAACTGTTTTTT. Residues: CASSYSIGTGVYEKLFF.

The chain links TRBV7-9 to TRBJ2-1; TRBD1 is a possible D gene (5 bases). This CDR3 comprises 15 residues. V was shortened by 2 bases and J by 9 bases, with 17 bases between the two germline ends. Germline V lookup: CDR1 SEHNR, CDR2 FQNEAQ (reference sequence). The CDR3 coding sequence is TGTGCCAGCAGCTTACTCAAAAGGGGAAGGGGTGAGCAGTTCTTC. Its protein product is CASSLLKRGRGEQFF.

The chain uses TRBV7-2 and TRBJ2-7; weak D call: TRBD2 (5 bases). The germline V gene encodes CDR1 SGHTA and CDR2 FQGNSA. The V end was cut by 5 bases, the J end by 2 bases, with 10 bases between. The CDR3 sequence is 13 residues long. The chain's CDR3 is CASSRVGTYEQYF. The CDR3 nucleotides are TGTGCCAGCAGCCGTGTCGGGACCTACGAGCAGTACTTC.

The chain is built from TRBV6-5 and TRBJ2-5; 8 positions agree with TRBD2. CDR1 MNHEY and CDR2 SVGAGI come from the germline V gene. V gave up 2 bases and J gave up 5 bases; unmatched junction bases: 10. The CDR3 is made up of 16 amino acids. The CDR3: CASSYDREGNGETQYF. The CDR3 nucleotides read TGTGCCAGCAGTTACGACCGGGAGGGCAACGGTGAGACCCAGTACTTC.

For this clonotype: Compared with germline, one end of the junction differs, possibly owing to a read error. The chain recombines TRBV20-1 with TRBJ1-5; D perhaps matches TRBD1 (6 bases). The length of the CDR3 is 14 residues. CDR1 and CDR2 (germline): DFQATT, SNEGSKA (reference sequence). The CDR3 DNA reads as TGCAGCGCTAACCTAAACAGGGACAATCAGCCCCAGCATTTT. This sequence encodes CSANLNRDNQPQHF.

This chain joins TRBV20-1 and TRBJ2-7; TRBD2 aligns across 12 bases. The DNA end is more similar to TRBJ2-5, so the J call may be wrong. The CDR3 length is 18 residues. Looked up from germline, CDR1 is DFQATT and CDR2 is SNEGSKA (reference sequence). The CDR3 reads CSAIYVPRTSGEQETQYF. As DNA, the CDR3 is TGCAGTGCTATTTACGTCCCTAGGACTAGCGGGGAACAAGAGACCCAGTACTTC.

The V call is TRBV7-2, the J call TRBJ2-5; D possibly corresponds to TRBD2 (6 bases). The J call may not be correct, given that the DNA end is closer to TRBJ2-7. The CDR3 runs 17 residues. Germline CDR1 is SGHTA and CDR2 is FQGNSA. DNA for the CDR3: TGTGCCAGCAGCTTAGCCTCGACGGGAGTGACCCCCTACGAGCAGTACTTC. It codes for CASSLASTGVTPYEQYF.

The V and J genes are TRBV28 and TRBJ1-5; D is unclear. V lost 8 bases to trimming and J lost 3 bases, with 8 bases between them. The CDR3 is 12 residues long. CDR1 MDHEN and CDR2 SYDVKM come from the germline V gene. Written as DNA, the CDR3 is TGTGCCAGCCGCGGTGACAATCAGCCCCAGCATTTT. This encodes CASRGDNQPQHF.